The 28 T cell receptor beta chains given below trace back to one sample, sequenced in a study of siplizumab effects on memory and regulatory T cells. Clones were sequenced by immunoSEQ multiplex PCR, and TCRdb holds only the in-frame ones, with some missing. The sample has 92,000 or so clones; 80% to 90% are singletons. What was sequenced was CD4+ T cells sorted from blood. The receptors originated from a human donor in good health.

This sequence joins TRBV10-2 and TRBJ2-1; TRBD2 matches at 9 bases. CDR3 size: 16 residues. The ends lost 0 bases at V and 9 bases at J; junction bases unmatched: 9. Germline V lookup: CDR1 WSHSY, CDR2 SAAADI. The CDR3 DNA reads TGCGCCAGCAGTGAGTCGATTGCGGGAGGGCCTTTTGAGCAGTTCTTC. As protein: CASSESIAGGPFEQFF.

This rearrangement joins TRBV5-1 to TRBJ1-2; maybe TRBD1 (6 bases). Germline-derived CDR1 and CDR2 are SGHRS and YFSETQ. The CDR3 is made up of 17 amino acids. V was trimmed by 4 bases and J by 4 bases, leaving 23 bases between them. The CDR3 DNA follows: TGCGCCAGCAGCCAAACTGGACAGAGCCTTTCAGGCTATGGCTACACCTTC. Protein product: CASSQTGQSLSGYGYTF.

The CDR3 reads CASSIDRELGSPLHF. The CDR3 DNA reads TGTGCCAGCAGCATCGACAGGGAACTGGGTTCACCCCTCCACTTT. This chain connects TRBV28 to TRBJ1-6; 7 bases are shared with TRBD1. J lost 9 bases, V lost 6 bases, and 11 bases had no gene match. Germline CDR1 reads MDHEN; CDR2 reads SYDVKM. CDR3 length: 15 amino acids.

The genes are TRBV4-1 and TRBJ1-5, with D possibly matching TRBD1 (6 bases). From germline, CDR1 is MGHRA and CDR2 YSYEKL. Trimming left V 4 bases short and J 2 bases short, with 12 bases between. The CDR3 consists of 15 residues. For the CDR3, the DNA is TGCGCCAGCAGCCCTAAAGGGGGGGGCAATCAGCCCCAGCATTTT. Amino acids: CASSPKGGGNQPQHF.

The chain combines TRBV7-2 with TRBJ2-7; 7 bases agree with TRBD1. The junction had 7 bases not matched to a gene; V was cut back by 5 bases and J by 3 bases. The V gene's germline CDR1 is SGHTA and CDR2 FQGNSA. There are 14 residues in the CDR3. The CDR3, as DNA: TGTGCCAGCAGCCTCACAGGGGCGAGCTACGAGCAGTACTTC. As protein: CASSLTGASYEQYF.

The chain uses TRBV5-1 and TRBJ2-1; D uncertain. This CDR3 spans 12 amino acids. The germline gives CDR1 SGHRS, CDR2 YFSETQ. V was trimmed by 0 bases and J by 7 bases, leaving 5 bases between them. The CDR3 coding sequence is TGCGCCAGCAGCTTGGCCCAGAATGAGCAGTTCTTC. Amino acids: CASSLAQNEQFF.

The V and J genes are TRBV28 and TRBJ2-3; the D gene could be TRBD1 or TRBD2 (5 bases each). The V gene's germline CDR1 is MDHEN and CDR2 SYDVKM. The length of the CDR3 is 14 residues. Deletions cut 8 bases from V and 1 base from J, with 13 bases between. The CDR3 region is CASWALGRTDTQYF. CDR3 nucleotide sequence: TGTGCCAGCTGGGCCTTGGGACGCACAGATACGCAGTATTTT.

V and J are TRBV28 and TRBJ2-5, with D possibly matching TRBD2 (5 bases). The CDR3 contains 14 residues. Per germline, CDR1 MDHEN and CDR2 SYDVKM. Deletions cut 6 bases from V and 4 bases from J, with 15 bases between. CDR3 residues: CASSGKWVPETQYF. In DNA, the CDR3 is TGTGCCAGCAGCGGGAAATGGGTCCCAGAGACCCAGTACTTC.

CDR3 sequence reads: CASSHSGGSGANVLTF. The CDR3 region has the DNA TGCGCCAGCAGCCATAGCGGAGGGTCCGGGGCCAACGTCCTGACTTTC. The chain combines TRBV4-1 with TRBJ2-6, with D possibly matching TRBD2 (6 bases). Germline lookup yields CDR1 MGHRA and CDR2 YSYEKL. The CDR3 is 16 residues long. V was shortened by 3 bases and J by 4 bases, with 13 bases between the two germline ends.

This chain connects TRBV6-6 to TRBJ1-3, with a possible D match to TRBD1 (6 bases). The CDR3 loop spans 15 amino acids. Germline CDR1 reads MNHNY; CDR2 reads SVGAGI (reference sequence). V lost 3 bases to trimming and J lost 4 bases, with 13 bases between them. CDR3: CASSYRGATGNTIYF. The CDR3 DNA is TGTGCCAGCAGTTATAGGGGGGCTACCGGAAACACCATATATTTT.

This clone was found once. The rearrangement uses TRBV6-1 and TRBJ2-1, with unresolved D. CDR1 and CDR2 (germline): MNHNS, SASEGT. The length of the CDR3 is 14 residues. Trimming pared 7 bases from V and 4 bases from J, leaving 14 bases between. The CDR3 DNA reads as TGTGCCAGCAACCGAGAGTCAGCGTACAATGAGCAGTTCTTC. It translates to CASNRESAYNEQFF.

This chain uses TRBV11-3 with TRBJ2-7, with unresolved D. The V end lost 3 bases, the J end lost 4 bases, and 16 bases lay between the germline ends. Looked up from germline, CDR1 is SGHNT and CDR2 is YENEEA. The CDR3 is 15 residues long. The CDR3 bases are TGTGCCAGCAGCTTCCCCCGGGCCATGGGGTACGAGCAGTACTTC. This sequence encodes CASSFPRAMGYEQYF.

The V gene is TRBV15, the J gene TRBJ2-1, with D perhaps being TRBD1 or TRBD2 (6 bases each). Germline values: CDR1 LNHNV, CDR2 YYDKDF (reference sequence). The CDR3 is made up of 14 amino acids. Trimming pared 4 bases from V and 7 bases from J, leaving 14 bases between. CDR3 region: CATSKQGGWNEQFF. The CDR3 coding sequence is TGTGCCACCAGCAAACAGGGAGGTTGGAATGAGCAGTTCTTC.

This sequence joins TRBV4-3 and TRBJ1-1; D not certain. CDR3 length: 13 residues. Trimming left V 0 bases short and J 11 bases short, with 13 bases between. Germline V gives CDR1 LGHNA, CDR2 YSLEER. CDR3 nucleotides: TGCGCCAGCAGCCAAGAATGGGGTTCGAGGGCTTTCTTT. The encoded protein is CASSQEWGSRAFF.

J is TRBJ2-1 and V is TRBV29-1; D is undetermined. The CDR3 contains 16 residues. Germline V gives CDR1 SQVTM, CDR2 ANQGSEA. Trimming pared 2 bases from V and 8 bases from J, leaving 22 bases between. The CDR3 coding sequence is TGCAGCGTTGAATTAGCCAACGACTGGAGAAGGGATGAGCAGTTCTTC. It translates to CSVELANDWRRDEQFF.

This rearrangement joins TRBV6-6 to TRBJ2-3, with TRBD2 as a possible D gene (6 bases). Trimming shortened V by 6 bases and J by 6 bases, and 16 bases separated the two germline ends. Germline V gene data show CDR1 as MNHNY and CDR2 as SVGAGI (reference sequence). The CDR3 runs to 14 residues. CDR3: CASRTSRRDDTQYF. CDR3 bases: TGTGCCAGCAGGACCTCCCGGCGGGACGATACGCAGTATTTT.

J is TRBJ2-3 and V is TRBV4-3, with unresolved D. The germline V gene encodes CDR1 LGHNA and CDR2 YSLEER. The CDR3 totals 13 residues. V was cut by 1 base and J by 2 bases, with 4 bases left in between. This CDR3 reads CASSQAVTDTQYF. In DNA form, the CDR3 reads TGCGCCAGCAGCCAAGCAGTCACAGATACGCAGTATTTT.

This chain connects TRBV5-6 to TRBJ1-2, with 7 bases lining up with TRBD1. CDR1 is SGHDT, CDR2 YYEEEE, per germline. Trimming at V came to 3 bases and at J to 4 bases, leaving 9 bases not matched to a gene. The CDR3 runs to 15 residues. This chain's CDR3 is CASSSTHRDSYGYTF. CDR3 DNA: TGTGCCAGCAGCTCCACCCACCGGGACAGCTATGGCTACACCTTC.

Turning to this clone: Other DNA sequences in this sample translate to the same CDR3. The chain combines TRBV7-3 with TRBJ2-2, with D possibly matching TRBD2 (6 bases). The CDR3 loop spans 13 amino acids. Trimming removed 2 bases at V and 5 bases at J, with 6 bases between. Per the germline V gene, CDR1 is SGHTA and CDR2 is FQGTGA. This chain's CDR3 is CASSLRGTGELFF. Here the CDR3 DNA reads TGTGCCAGCAGCTTACGGGGGACCGGGGAGCTGTTTTTT.

The V gene is TRBV6-5, the J gene TRBJ1-1, with a possible D match to TRBD1 (5 bases). This CDR3 has 15 amino acids. The V and J ends lost 6 bases and 1 base respectively, with 15 bases between them. Germline V gives CDR1 MNHEY, CDR2 SVGAGI. CDR3 sequence reads: CASRPPGVRNTEAFF. The CDR3 bases are TGTGCCAGCAGACCCCCGGGGGTAAGGAACACTGAAGCTTTCTTT.

J is TRBJ1-5 and V is TRBV6-1, with TRBD1 matching over 9 bases. The junction had 3 bases not matched to a gene; V was cut back by 1 base and J by 5 bases. The CDR3 is made up of 15 amino acids. Germline V lookup: CDR1 MNHNS, CDR2 SASEGT. The CDR3 nucleotides are TGTGCCAGCAGTGAAGTGACAGGGGGTCATCAGCCCCAGCATTTT. Protein product: CASSEVTGGHQPQHF.

This chain links TRBV10-3 with TRBJ2-7; D remains unclear. The germline V gene has CDR1 ENHRY and CDR2 SYGVKD. Trimming left V 6 bases short and J 2 bases short, with 11 bases between. The CDR3 runs 13 residues. In DNA form, the CDR3 reads TGTGCCATCAGCGACAAGTCCCCCTACGAGCAGTACTTC. Its translation is CAISDKSPYEQYF.

J is TRBJ1-3 and V is TRBV7-2, with 9 positions matching TRBD1. The V gene end was trimmed by 5 bases and the J gene end by 7 bases; junction bases not matched to a gene: 3. There are 13 residues in the CDR3. Germline CDR1 and CDR2: SGHTA and FQGNSA. The CDR3 DNA follows: TGTGCCAGCAGCAGAACAGGGGGCAACACCATATATTTT. Its protein product is CASSRTGGNTIYF.

This chain uses TRBV6-5 with TRBJ1-2; 11 bases agree with TRBD1. Germline loops: CDR1 MNHEY, CDR2 SVGAGI. CDR3 size: 13 residues. V gave up 6 bases and J gave up 7 bases; unmatched junction bases: 4. In DNA form, the CDR3 reads TGTGCCAGCAGCCGAGGGACAGGGGGTGGCTACACCTTC. The encoded protein is CASSRGTGGGYTF.

This clone was detected only once. J is TRBJ2-1 and V is TRBV30, with D hard to call. Germline V gene data show CDR1 as GTSNPN and CDR2 as SVGIG (reference sequence). The ends were cut back, 0 bases at V and 9 bases at J, with 6 bases in the middle. The CDR3 covers 11 residues. The CDR3: CAWSVWGEQFF. The CDR3 DNA is TGTGCCTGGAGTGTGTGGGGTGAGCAGTTCTTC.

The rearrangement uses TRBV5-5 and TRBJ1-2; D not certain. V dropped 0 bases and J dropped 2 bases, with 8 bases sitting between them. The CDR3 runs 14 residues. Germline V gene sequence: CDR1 SGHKS, CDR2 YYEKEE (reference sequence). The CDR3 DNA follows: TGTGCCAGCAGCTTGGGCTTTGGGAACTATGGCTACACCTTC. Translated, it gives CASSLGFGNYGYTF.

As DNA, the CDR3 is TGTGCCAGTAGTAACAGGGGTACTGGCTACACCTTC. Encoded protein: CASSNRGTGYTF. The V and J genes are TRBV19 and TRBJ1-2; 7 bases fit TRBD1. Germline V lookup: CDR1 LNHDA, CDR2 SQIVND (reference sequence). Trimming cost V 4 bases and J 7 bases; bases outside gene matches: 3. This CDR3 is 12 amino acids long.

The CDR3 sequence: CASSDRGQVTQYF. The CDR3 DNA reads TGTGCCAGCAGTGACAGGGGGCAGGTTACGCAGTATTTT. This chain connects TRBV6-1 to TRBJ2-3; 8 positions agree with TRBD1. V lost 3 bases to trimming and J lost 8 bases; unmatched junction nucleotides: 4. CDR1 MNHNS and CDR2 SASEGT come from the germline V gene. This CDR3 is 13 amino acids long.